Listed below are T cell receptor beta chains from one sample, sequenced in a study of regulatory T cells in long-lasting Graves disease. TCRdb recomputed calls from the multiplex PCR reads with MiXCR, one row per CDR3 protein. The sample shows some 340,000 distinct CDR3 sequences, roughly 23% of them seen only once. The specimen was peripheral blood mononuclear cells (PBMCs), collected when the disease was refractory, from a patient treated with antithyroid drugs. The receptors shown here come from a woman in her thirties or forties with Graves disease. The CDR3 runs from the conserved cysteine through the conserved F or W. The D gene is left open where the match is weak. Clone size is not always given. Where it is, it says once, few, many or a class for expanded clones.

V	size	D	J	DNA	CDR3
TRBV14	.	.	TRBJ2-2	TGTGCCAGCAGCCACCCCGGGGACTCCAAGGCAACCGGGGAGCTGTTTTTT	CASSHPGDSKATGELFF
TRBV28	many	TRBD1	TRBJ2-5	TGTGCCAGCAGGGAAAACAGGGGAAATTATCGGGAGACCCAGTACTTC	CASRENRGNYRETQYF
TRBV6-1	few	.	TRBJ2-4	TGTGCCAGCAGCCAAATGGGGGGCAAAAACATTCAGTACTTC	CASSQMGGKNIQYF
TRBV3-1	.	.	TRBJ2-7	TGTGCCAGCAGCCATCCCAATCTCTACGAGCAGTACTTC	CASSHPNLYEQYF
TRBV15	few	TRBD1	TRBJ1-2	TGTGCCACCAGCAGAGTCCGGGACAGTCATGGCTACACCTTC	CATSRVRDSHGYTF
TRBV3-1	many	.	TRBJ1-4	TGTGCCAGCAGCCATACTTCCGGTGCGGAAAAACTGTTTTTT	CASSHTSGAEKLFF
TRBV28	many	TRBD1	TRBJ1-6	TGTGCCACACTAACCTGGACAGGGATCAACGATTCACCCCTCCACTTT	CATLTWTGINDSPLHF
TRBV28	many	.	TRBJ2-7	TGTGCCAGCAGTTTTGCGGGGACCCTCAGGAACGAGCAGTACTTC	CASSFAGTLRNEQYF
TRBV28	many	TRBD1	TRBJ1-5	TGTGCCAGCAGTTTGTTCTACAGGGGGTTCCATCAGCCCCAGCATTTT	CASSLFYRGFHQPQHF
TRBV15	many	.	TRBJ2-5	TGTGCCACCAGCAGTAGGGGGGAAGAGACCCAGTACTTC	CATSSRGEETQYF
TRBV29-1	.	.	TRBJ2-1	TGCAGCGCCTCACTTGGCCATAATGAGCAGTTCTTC	CSASLGHNEQFF
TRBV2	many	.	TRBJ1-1	TGTGCCAGCAGTTTGGGACACACTGAAGCTTTCTTT	CASSLGHTEAFF
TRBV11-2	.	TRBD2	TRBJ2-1	TGTGCCAGCAGCATGGGACTAGTCGAGCAGTTCTTC	CASSMGLVEQFF
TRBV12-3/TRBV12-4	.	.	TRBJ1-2	TGTGCCAGCAGTCCGGGCCTGGGACGGAACTATGGCTACACCTTC	CASSPGLGRNYGYTF
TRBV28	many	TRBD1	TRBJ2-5	TGTGCCAGCAGTGACAGGGACAGGGTAATCCAAGAGACCCAGTACTTC	CASSDRDRVIQETQYF
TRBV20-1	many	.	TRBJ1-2	TGCAGTGCTAGAGATTTAACTGACAGTTTATACTATGGCTACACCTTC	CSARDLTDSLYYGYTF
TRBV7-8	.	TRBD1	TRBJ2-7	TGTGCCAGCAGCCCGTACAGGGGGTTTTCCTACGAGCAGTACTTC	CASSPYRGFSYEQYF
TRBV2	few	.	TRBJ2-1	TGTGCCAGCAGTACTGGACCGGCGTATGAGCAGTTCTTC	CASSTGPAYEQFF
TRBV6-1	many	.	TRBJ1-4	TGTGCCAGCAGCCATAAGGGGGATGAAAAACTGTTTTTT	CASSHKGDEKLFF
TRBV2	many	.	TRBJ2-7	TGTGCCAGCAGGCCCGGGCTGCGCAACGAGCAGTACTTC	CASRPGLRNEQYF
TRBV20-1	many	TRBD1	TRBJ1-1	TGCAGTGCTAGAGAGGGAACAGGGGGCTCGTCTGAAGCTTTCTTT	CSAREGTGGSSEAFF
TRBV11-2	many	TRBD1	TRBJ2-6	TGTGCCAGCAGCCTCGGGACAGGGGCTGGGGCCAACGTCCTGACTTTC	CASSLGTGAGANVLTF
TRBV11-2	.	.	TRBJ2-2	TGTGCCAGCAGCTTAACCAACGCGAGCACCGGGGAGCTGTTTTTT	CASSLTNASTGELFF